This TCR beta chain was obtained from a study of vaccination and CD4 T cells after COVID-19. The germline gives CDR1 DFQATT, CDR2 SNEGSKA (reference sequence). The CDR3 is 13 amino acids. CD4+ T cells that had been cultured provided DNA sequenced with the Oncomine TCR Beta short-read assay. The template was genomic DNA from cultured CD4+ T cells. One entry per CDR3 protein, called by TCRdb with MiXCR from the PCR reads. Of roughly 10,000 distinct CDR3 sequences listed, approximately 30% were seen once; the top ten hold around 14%. Note on this clonotype: Its cognate antigen is unknown. One end of the junction does not line up with germline, which may come from a read error.

Treatment: roughly nine-day PBMC culture with coronavirus spike peptide pools or control peptides (ViraFEST assay). Samples of CD4+ T cells were obtained from the unexposed donor before the COVID-19 pandemic (2011-2018). Sample: CD4+ T cells from blood, cultured in vitro. The gene calls are TRBV20-1 and TRBJ1-1; D gene ambiguous. The receptor comes from a human donor in good health. CDR3 region: CSVRWRMNTEAFF. CDR3 DNA: TGCAGTGTTAGATGGCGGATGAACACTGAAGCTTTCTTT.